This T cell receptor (beta chain) derives from a study of STAT5B mutations in CD4+ large granular lymphocyte leukemia (dated by TCRdb to about 2022). Regarding the complete study: Among the healthy controls, the CDR3 'QG' motif was associated with a particular HLA allele. The study compared the TCRbeta repertoires of patients with CD4+ T-cell large granular lymphocyte leukemia against the TCRbeta repertoires of healthy blood donors. Flow cytometry on FACSCanto II or FACSVerse confirmed that purified fractions exceeded 95% purity among lymphocytes.

A note on this clone: Its antigen is not yet known. Base qualities are not recorded, but no much larger clone differs from it by a single base.

The immunoSEQ assay at survey resolution was applied to genomic DNA for sequencing of TCRbeta rearrangements. Per the source publication's procedure: In the TCR sequencing data, the lowest productive clonotype frequency that could be detected was 2.59 x 10-5. Only productive TCRbeta rearrangements, defined as complete and in-frame sequences, were included in the analyses. Clonality for each sample was calculated as Simpson clonality in the immunoSEQ Analyzer version 3.0. Clones were binned by frequency as very rare, small, medium, large (1-20%) or hyperexpanded (>20%). Generation probabilities were estimated with OLGA 1.2.3, V-gene circos plots were generated with VDJtools, specificities were searched for in VDJdb, and CDR3 motifs were identified with GLIPH. TCRdb limited this immuneACCESS table to in-frame rearrangements with V and J called. A share of clones is missing; checked studies link under half to unresolved V genes, and the rest is unexplained. V and J calls and clone size are given by that table; D and trimming were obtained from the DNA. The sample has tens of thousands of clones on record, less than 80% of them singletons. In total, the top ten clones hold approximately 0.65% of the sample.

Points the paper makes about the study in general: The main leukemic clonotypes were found to be private to each patient, although roughly a quarter of the main leukemic clonotypes were detected at low frequency in the non-leukemic repertoires of other patients. Greater clonality appeared to be present in CD4-sorted patient repertoires than in healthy CD4+ repertoires, and the difference was retained after the putative leukemic clones were removed. TRBV06-family usage was enriched among the top patient clones (8/27) compared with healthy controls (2/35). The data were not HLA-matched, and the relatively small sample size could explain the higher clonality seen in CD4+ compared with CD8+ T-LGLL.

Buffy coats from some 36 blood donors, supplied by the Finnish Red Cross blood service, were used as healthy controls. All TCR-sequenced material derived from peripheral blood: patient blood samples and healthy donor buffy coats. Ficoll-Hypaque gradient centrifugation was used to isolate peripheral blood mononuclear cells. CD4+ cells were purified magnetically from the buffy coats of healthy controls. The Gentra Puregene Cell and Tissue kit was used to extract genomic DNA, and a Qubit 2.0 fluorometer was used to measure the amount of genomic DNA. In the germline V gene, CDR1 corresponds to ENHRY and CDR2 to SYGVKD. Spanning cysteine to phenylalanine, the CDR3 consists of 15 amino acids. Just the 45-base CDR3 DNA is kept, in frame starting at base 1. Cut back by 8 bases and 11 bases, the V and J ends lie 24 bases apart.

The sequencing sample was made of CD4+ T cells from blood buffy coats. The chain is assembled from TRBV10-3 and TRBJ1-4; no confident D gene assignment can be made. This TCR was recovered from a human donor in good health. The nucleotide sequence is TGTGCCATCGGAGTAGGGTGGTCATTTCCCGGGAAACTGTTTTTT. It translates to CAIGVGWSFPGKLFF.